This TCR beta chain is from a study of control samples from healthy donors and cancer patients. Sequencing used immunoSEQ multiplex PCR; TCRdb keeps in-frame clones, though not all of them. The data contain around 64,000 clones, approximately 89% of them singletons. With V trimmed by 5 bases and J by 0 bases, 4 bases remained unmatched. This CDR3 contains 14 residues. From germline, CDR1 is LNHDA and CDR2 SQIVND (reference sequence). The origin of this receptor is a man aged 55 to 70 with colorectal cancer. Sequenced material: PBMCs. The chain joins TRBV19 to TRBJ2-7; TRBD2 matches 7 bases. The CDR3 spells CASSRGESSYEQYF. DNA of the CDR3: TGTGCCAGTAGTCGGGGGGAAAGCTCCTACGAGCAGTACTTC.